These T cell receptor beta chains were read from a single sample in a study of T cells in Graves' hyperthyroidism and ophthalmopathy. TCRdb recomputed calls from the multiplex PCR reads with MiXCR, one row per CDR3 protein. The data show some 320,000 distinct CDR3 sequences, roughly 13% seen once. Sequencing used blood. Receptor source: a woman aged 40 to 55 with Graves' ophthalmopathy. Both conserved end residues are trimmed from each CDR3. The order of the fields is V gene, J gene, D gene, CDR3 protein. A D gene is named only where the DNA matches it firmly.

TRBV20-1,TRBJ2-3,TRBD1,SARDVGQGIYTQY
TRBV30,TRBJ2-4,TRBD1,AWSGRLRGRVAKNIQY
TRBV20-1,TRBJ2-7,TRBD2,SARGGGAGATSSYEQY
TRBV20-1,TRBJ2-5,.,SAGHLTFGGTQY
TRBV12-3/TRBV12-4,TRBJ2-7,TRBD2,ASSLNSMGGDEQY
TRBV6-1,TRBJ1-2,TRBD1,ARRDSLYGYT
TRBV20-1,TRBJ1-2,.,SAQSGLVYGYT
TRBV20-1,TRBJ1-5,.,SAWAGGNQPQH
TRBV29-1,TRBJ1-4,.,SVEPGAGEKLF
TRBV3-1,TRBJ2-5,.,ASSQRRAVGYQETQY
TRBV6-1,TRBJ2-1,TRBD1,ASRDRVNEQF
TRBV10-3,TRBJ2-3,.,AISWDSTDTQY
TRBV6-2/TRBV6-3,TRBJ2-1,TRBD2,ASRSPSGTSGRSYNEQF
TRBV20-1,TRBJ1-2,TRBD1,SARSGTGRGYT
TRBV29-1,TRBJ1-1,.,SVVSSAGKGEAF
TRBV5-1,TRBJ1-1,.,ASSLRQNTEAF
TRBV6-6,TRBJ2-7,TRBD1,ASSYKGTGRFGEQY
TRBV20-1,TRBJ2-7,.,SASLGTRDEQY
TRBV3-1,TRBJ1-2,TRBD1,ASSLRQGNGYT